The clone carrying this T cell receptor (beta chain) was observed a few times. Antigen unknown. Sequencing was performed with immunoSEQ multiplex PCR; in TCRdb, only in-frame clones are kept and a portion is missing. This table has roughly 100,000 clones, around 76% appearing once. The V gene end was trimmed by 6 bases and the J gene end by 7 bases; junction bases not matched to a gene: 11. The germline V gene encodes CDR1 SNHLY and CDR2 FYNNEI. The CDR3 sequence is 15 residues long. The data were obtained in a study of T cell responses to AZD1222 COVID-19 vaccine. Study findings and constraints: The span of vaccine-associated CD4 TCRs extended across spike, with dominance at 160-218 and 743-854.

This rearrangement joins TRBV2 to TRBJ2-2; 7 bases line up with TRBD1. Source: peripheral blood, taken on day 0 of AZD1222 vaccination. The receptor was isolated from an adult in good health. CDR3 loop: CASSRTGDPVGELFF. The CDR3 DNA reads TGTGCCAGCAGCCGCACAGGGGATCCCGTCGGGGAGCTGTTTTTT.